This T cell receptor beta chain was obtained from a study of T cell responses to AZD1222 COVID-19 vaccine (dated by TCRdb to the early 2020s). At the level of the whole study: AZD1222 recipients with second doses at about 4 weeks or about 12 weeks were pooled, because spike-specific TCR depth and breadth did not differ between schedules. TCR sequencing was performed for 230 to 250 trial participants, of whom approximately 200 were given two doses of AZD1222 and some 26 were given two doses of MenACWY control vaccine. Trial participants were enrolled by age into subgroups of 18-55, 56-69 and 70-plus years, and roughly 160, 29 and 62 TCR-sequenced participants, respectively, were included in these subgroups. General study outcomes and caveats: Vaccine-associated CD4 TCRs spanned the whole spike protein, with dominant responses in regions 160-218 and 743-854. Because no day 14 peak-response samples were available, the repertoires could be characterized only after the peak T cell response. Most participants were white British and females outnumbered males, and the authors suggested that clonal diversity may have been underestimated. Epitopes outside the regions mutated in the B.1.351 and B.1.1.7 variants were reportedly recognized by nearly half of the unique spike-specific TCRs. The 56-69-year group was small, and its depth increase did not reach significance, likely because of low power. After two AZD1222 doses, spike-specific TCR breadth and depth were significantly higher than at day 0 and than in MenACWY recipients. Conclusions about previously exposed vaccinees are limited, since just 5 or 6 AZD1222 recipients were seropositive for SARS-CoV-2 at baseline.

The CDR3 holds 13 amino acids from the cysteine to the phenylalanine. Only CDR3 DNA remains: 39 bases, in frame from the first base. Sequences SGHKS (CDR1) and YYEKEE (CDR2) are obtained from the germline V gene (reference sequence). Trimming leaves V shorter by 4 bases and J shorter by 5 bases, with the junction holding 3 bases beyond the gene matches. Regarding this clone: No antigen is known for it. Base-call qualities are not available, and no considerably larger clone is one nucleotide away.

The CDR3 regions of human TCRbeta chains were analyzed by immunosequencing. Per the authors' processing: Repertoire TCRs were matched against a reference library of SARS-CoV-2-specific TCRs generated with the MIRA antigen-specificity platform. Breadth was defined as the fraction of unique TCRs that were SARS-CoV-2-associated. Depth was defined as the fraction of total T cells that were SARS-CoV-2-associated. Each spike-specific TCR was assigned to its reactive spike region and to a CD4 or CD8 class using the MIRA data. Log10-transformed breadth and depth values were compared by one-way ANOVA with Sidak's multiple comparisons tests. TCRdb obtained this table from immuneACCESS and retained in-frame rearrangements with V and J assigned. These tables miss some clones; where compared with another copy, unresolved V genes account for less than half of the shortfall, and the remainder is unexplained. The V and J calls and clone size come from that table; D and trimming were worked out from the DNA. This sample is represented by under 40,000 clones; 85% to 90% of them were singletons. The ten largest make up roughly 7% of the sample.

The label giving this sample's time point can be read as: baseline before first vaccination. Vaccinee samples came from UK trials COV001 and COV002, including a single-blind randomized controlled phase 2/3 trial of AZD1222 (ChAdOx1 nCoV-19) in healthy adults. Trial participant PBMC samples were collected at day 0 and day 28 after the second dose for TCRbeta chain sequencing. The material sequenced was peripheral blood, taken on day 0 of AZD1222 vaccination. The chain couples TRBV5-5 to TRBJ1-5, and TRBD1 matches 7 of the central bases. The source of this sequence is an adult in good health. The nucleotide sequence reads TGTGCCAGCAGCGTGGACAGGCATCAGCCCCAGCATTTT. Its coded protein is CASSVDRHQPQHF.